This T cell receptor beta chain stems from a study of T cell repertoires in cytomegalovirus infection. Study as a whole: Shared public TCR beta signatures pointed to both CMV infection and a matching HLA type.

TCRdb passed the reads through MiXCR, listing each CDR3 protein once. In the table there are approximately 340,000 distinct CDR3 sequences, 25% to 30% of which are singletons. Turning to this clonotype: The antigen remains undetermined.

V lost 5 bases to trimming and J lost 10 bases, with 17 bases between them. Germline V gene lookup returns CDR1 SGHVS and CDR2 FQNEAQ. CDR3 length: 13 residues. The chain recombines TRBV7-8 with TRBJ1-2; perhaps TRBD1 as D (5 bases). Source: cultured PBMCs, taken from culture after CMV antigen stimulation. This TCR was recovered from a human donor in good health (CMV status not recorded). Some clones in this sample may be carry-over from other donors' samples. CDR3 nucleotide sequence: TGTGCCAGCAGCCCTTGGGAGGGACTTGACTACACCTTC. Amino acid sequence: CASSPWEGLDYTF.